These 24 T cell receptor beta chains were all obtained from the same sample, sequenced in a study of cytomegalovirus exposure and HLA in healthy donors. Clones were read by immunoSEQ multiplex PCR, and TCRdb kept only the in-frame ones, dropping some. The data contain almost 65,000 clones, around 88% of them singletons. Sequencing was performed on PBMCs. The receptor set was obtained from a woman between 18 and 29 years old in good health and CMV-seronegative.

This chain links TRBV5-6 with TRBJ1-1; 12 bases align to TRBD1. The CDR3 contains 17 residues. Germline CDR1 reads SGHDT; CDR2 reads YYEEEE. J was trimmed by 5 bases and V by 4 bases; bases with no gene match: 12. The CDR3 loop is CASSPAGTGGLGTEAFF. DNA of the CDR3: TGTGCCAGCAGCCCTGCCGGGACAGGGGGCTTAGGGACTGAAGCTTTCTTT.

This clone turned up a few times. This rearrangement joins TRBV19 to TRBJ1-2, with a tentative D call TRBD1 (5 bases). The CDR3 sequence is 15 residues long. The V gene lost 5 bases and the J gene lost 4 bases, with 17 bases spanning the gap. Germline values: CDR1 LNHDA, CDR2 SQIVND (reference sequence). The CDR3 DNA reads as TGTGCCAGTAGTGACCCCCCGTTGGGGCGCTATGGCTACACCTTC. Amino acids: CASSDPPLGRYGYTF.

The gene calls are TRBV9 and TRBJ2-7; weak D call: TRBD1 (6 bases). Germline CDR1 is SGDLS and CDR2 is YYNGEE. V lost 2 bases to trimming and J lost 2 bases, with 14 bases between them. The CDR3 runs to 15 residues. The CDR3 DNA reads TGTGCCAGCAGCGTCTCCGGGACACCCACCTACGAGCAGTACTTC. This gives the protein CASSVSGTPTYEQYF.

This rearrangement joins TRBV11-2 to TRBJ1-5; the D is unclear. The CDR3 contains 15 residues. Germline V gives CDR1 SGHAT, CDR2 FQNNGV. V dropped 4 bases and J dropped 7 bases, with 17 bases sitting between them. The CDR3 DNA reads TGTGCCAGCAGCTCCCGCGGGGAAGCGGGCCAGCCCCAGCATTTT. Translated: CASSSRGEAGQPQHF. Using reference TRBV11-2 and TRBJ1-5 for the parts outside the CDR3, the full variable domain is EAGVAQSPRYKIIEKRQSVAFWCNPISGHATLYWYQQILGQGPKLLIQFQNNGVVDDSQLPKDRFSAERLKGVDSTLKIQPAKLEDSAVYLCASSSRGEAGQPQHFGDGTRLSIL.

V gene TRBV29-1 combines with J gene TRBJ1-2; D is undetermined. This CDR3 contains 16 residues. Looked up from germline, CDR1 is SQVTM and CDR2 is ANQGSEA. Trimming took 4 bases from V and 4 from J, leaving 22 bases between them. The CDR3 is CSVVYPLEIRSYGYTF. DNA of the CDR3: TGCAGCGTTGTATACCCCCTCGAGATTCGGAGCTATGGCTACACCTTC.

The chain recombines TRBV30 with TRBJ2-4, with 9 bases fitting TRBD1. Germline lookup yields CDR1 GTSNPN and CDR2 SVGIG (reference sequence). Trimming at V came to 4 bases and at J to 5 bases, leaving 0 bases not matched to a gene. This CDR3 region has 12 residues. CDR3 nucleotide sequence: TGTGCCTGGAACAGGGGGCAAAACATTCAGTACTTC. Its translation: CAWNRGQNIQYF.

The CDR3 nucleotides are TGTGCCAGCAGCTTAGGCCCCGGCGGGGGGGTTGACAATGAGCAGTTCTTC. It codes for CASSLGPGGGVDNEQFF. This chain connects TRBV7-3 to TRBJ2-1; 9 bases are shared with TRBD2. The V gene's germline CDR1 is SGHTA and CDR2 FQGTGA. J lost 5 bases, V lost 2 bases, and 10 bases had no gene match. The length of the CDR3 is 17 residues.

This chain links TRBV29-1 with TRBJ1-1; 7 nucleotides agree with TRBD1. The germline CDR1 and CDR2 sequences are SQVTM and ANQGSEA. V lost 6 bases, J lost 7 bases, and 2 bases stayed unmatched. This CDR3 region has 10 residues. The CDR3 loop is CSVQGLEAFF. The DNA of the CDR3 is TGCAGCGTACAGGGGCTTGAAGCTTTCTTT.

This clone was counted only a few times. The chain links TRBV4-2 to TRBJ1-3; the match to TRBD1 covers 7 bases. The CDR3 has 15 residues. CDR1 LGHNA and CDR2 YNFKEQ come from the germline V gene. V was pared by 5 bases and J by 2 bases, with 6 bases of the junction left unmatched. The CDR3 spells CASSDQGVTGNTIYF. The CDR3 region has the DNA TGTGCCAGCAGCGACCAGGGGGTAACTGGAAACACCATATATTTT.

V is TRBV10-3 and J is TRBJ2-7; 7 bases match TRBD1. V lost 5 bases and J lost 5; bases outside the gene matches: 9. The CDR3 covers 14 residues. CDR1 ENHRY and CDR2 SYGVKD come from the germline V gene. The CDR3 region is CAISQGRDRDEQYF. The DNA for the CDR3 is TGTGCCATCAGTCAGGGGCGAGACAGGGACGAGCAGTACTTC.

The genes are TRBV2 and TRBJ2-1, with TRBD2 identical over 7 bases. V dropped 7 bases and J dropped 8; count of bases not matched to a gene: 5. CDR3 length equals 12 residues. Germline loops: CDR1 SNHLY, CDR2 FYNNEI. The CDR3 protein is CASNSGWDEQFF. The CDR3 DNA reads as TGTGCCAGCAATAGCGGGTGGGATGAGCAGTTCTTC.

The V and J genes are TRBV2 and TRBJ1-2; 8 bases agree with TRBD1. The junction had 3 bases not matched to a gene; V was cut back by 6 bases and J by 0 bases. CDR1 SNHLY and CDR2 FYNNEI come from the germline V gene. CDR3 length equals 14 residues. The CDR3 is CASRGQGANYGYTF. In DNA form, the CDR3 reads TGTGCCAGCAGAGGACAGGGAGCTAACTATGGCTACACCTTC. Full variable domain (outside the CDR3, taken from reference TRBV2 and TRBJ1-2): EPEVTQTPSHQVTQMGQEVILRCVPISNHLYFYWYRQILGQKVEFLVSFYNNEISEKSEIFDDQFSVERPDGSNFTLKIRSTKLEDSAMYFCASRGQGANYGYTFGSGTRLTVV.

V usage is TRBV5-1 and J usage is TRBJ2-7, with TRBD1 matching over 7 bases. V gave up 1 base and J gave up 7 bases; unmatched junction bases: 11. CDR1 is SGHRS and CDR2 is YFSETQ in the germline V gene. CDR3 size: 15 residues. The CDR3 bases are TGCGCCAGCAGCTTGTATTTAGGGGGCGGTGGGGAGCAGTACTTC. It translates to CASSLYLGGGGEQYF.

The sample holds a few counts of this clone. The chain uses TRBV14 and TRBJ1-4; a weak D match, TRBD1 (5 bases). CDR1 is SGHDN and CDR2 is FVKESK in the germline V gene. The CDR3 totals 15 residues. Trimming shortened V by 3 bases and J by 7 bases, and 15 bases separated the two germline ends. This chain's CDR3 is CASSHLRGGGEKLFF. DNA of the CDR3: TGTGCCAGCAGCCATCTTAGGGGCGGGGGTGAAAAACTGTTTTTT.

This rearrangement joins TRBV4-2 to TRBJ1-3; possibly TRBD1 for D (5 bases). Trimming removed 2 bases from V and 0 bases from J, with 11 bases in between. The CDR3 totals 16 residues. Germline CDR1 LGHNA, CDR2 YNFKEQ. CDR3 amino acids: CASSQTQGVSGNTIYF. As DNA, the CDR3 is TGTGCCAGCAGCCAAACACAAGGGGTCTCTGGAAACACCATATATTTT.

The V and J genes are TRBV4-2 and TRBJ2-1; 8 bases agree with TRBD1. Per the germline V gene, CDR1 is LGHNA and CDR2 is YNFKEQ. V trimming: 3 bases; J trimming: 2 bases; junction bases outside the gene matches: 6. The CDR3 totals 16 residues. The CDR3 nucleotides read TGTGCCAGCAGCCAGCAACAGGGGGAGCCCTACAATGAGCAGTTCTTC. Translation: CASSQQQGEPYNEQFF.

The V call is TRBV28, the J call TRBJ1-3, with D possibly TRBD1 on 5 matching bases. Deletions cut 10 bases from V and 8 bases from J, with 12 bases between. The CDR3 has 11 amino acids. Germline values: CDR1 MDHEN, CDR2 SYDVKM. CDR3 coding DNA: TGTGCCACTGACGGGGGGTACACCATATATTTT. It yields the protein CATDGGYTIYF. Based on the CDR3 plus reference TRBV28 and TRBJ1-3, the full variable domain is DVKVTQSSRYLVKRTGEKVFLECVQDMDHENMFWYRQDPGLGLRLIYFSYDVKMKEKGDIPEGYSVSREKKERFSLILESASTNQTSMYLCATDGGYTIYFGEGSWLTVV.

The chain combines TRBV10-3 with TRBJ2-3; tentatively, D is TRBD2 (6 bases). The ends were cut back, 0 bases at V and 0 bases at J, with 16 bases in the middle. CDR3 length: 18 amino acids. Per germline, CDR1 ENHRY and CDR2 SYGVKD. The CDR3 sequence: CAISESWTTVTSTDTQYF. CDR3 DNA sequence: TGTGCCATCAGTGAGTCTTGGACTACGGTAACTAGCACAGATACGCAGTATTTT.

The sample holds one count of this clone. V gene TRBV9 combines with J gene TRBJ2-1, with 9 bases matching TRBD2. Germline assignment: CDR1 SGDLS and CDR2 YYNGEE. The CDR3 has 11 residues. Trimming took 4 bases from V and 13 from J; bases not matched to a gene: 3. The CDR3 here is CASSLAGDQFF. CDR3 DNA sequence: TGTGCCAGCAGCTTAGCGGGAGATCAGTTCTTC.

As DNA, the CDR3 is TGTGCCAGCAGTTTCGCGCTAGCGGGGGCGGGGGGAAATGATGAGCAGTTCTTC. As protein: CASSFALAGAGGNDEQFF. This chain joins TRBV28 and TRBJ2-1; 10 nucleotides match TRBD2. The germline CDR1 and CDR2 sequences are MDHEN and SYDVKM. The CDR3 covers 18 residues. V lost 3 bases, J lost 8 bases, and 16 bases stayed unmatched.

V is TRBV29-1 and J is TRBJ1-2; possibly TRBD1 for D (5 bases). The ends were cut back, 7 bases at V and 2 bases at J, with 8 bases in the middle. CDR1 SQVTM and CDR2 ANQGSEA come from the germline V gene. The length of the CDR3 is 11 residues. CDR3 nucleotides: TGCAGCGCAGGGATGAACTATGGCTACACCTTC. It yields the protein CSAGMNYGYTF.

V gene TRBV27 combines with J gene TRBJ2-3; maybe TRBD2 (6 bases). Germline CDR1 reads MNHEY; CDR2 reads SMNVEV (reference sequence). This CDR3 comprises 17 residues. Trimming took 3 bases from V and 2 from J, leaving 18 bases between them. The CDR3 DNA is TGTGCCAGCAGTTTCGGATCGCGGGACTTGTACACAGATACGCAGTATTTT. This codes for CASSFGSRDLYTDTQYF.

The chain uses TRBV30 and TRBJ2-3; tentatively, D is TRBD2 (5 bases). The CDR3 has 11 residues. CDR1 GTSNPN and CDR2 SVGIG come from the germline V gene (reference sequence). Trimming removed 3 bases at V and 9 bases at J, with 10 bases between. The CDR3 sequence: CAWSGIGTQYF. In nucleotides, the CDR3 is TGTGCCTGGAGCGGGATCGGAACGCAGTATTTT.

This rearrangement joins TRBV7-2 to TRBJ1-2, with D unresolved. The CDR3 has 15 amino acids. Deletions cut 4 bases from V and 2 bases from J, with 14 bases between. CDR1 and CDR2 from the germline V gene are SGHTA and FQGNSA. CDR3 nucleotide sequence: TGTGCCAGCAGCTCGACCCGGGGTCTAAACTATGGCTACACCTTC. This codes for CASSSTRGLNYGYTF. Looking up the rest from reference TRBV7-2 and TRBJ1-2 gives the full variable domain: GAGVSQSPSNKVTEKGKDVELRCDPISGHTALYWYRQSLGQGLEFLIYFQGNSAPDKSGLPSDRFSAERTGGSVSTLTIQRTQQEDSAVYLCASSSTRGLNYGYTFGSGTRLTVV.